This entry describes one T cell receptor (beta chain). This clone appeared once. No cognate antigen has been identified for it. Base-call qualities are not available, and no considerably larger clone is one nucleotide away. These data are taken from a study of T cell responses to AZD1222 COVID-19 vaccine (dated by TCRdb to the early 2020s). A note on the overall study: AZD1222 recipients with second doses at about 4 weeks or about 12 weeks were pooled, because spike-specific TCR depth and breadth did not differ between schedules. TCR sequencing was performed for roughly 240 trial participants, of whom some 200 were given two doses of AZD1222 and around 26 were given two doses of MenACWY control vaccine. Trial participants were enrolled by age into subgroups of 18-55, 56-69 and 70-plus years, and around 150, 29 and 61 TCR-sequenced participants, respectively, were included in these subgroups.

Overall study results and their limits: No day 14 peak-response samples were available, so repertoires were characterized only after the peak T cell response. Spike-specific TCR breadth and depth rose significantly after two AZD1222 doses compared with day 0 and with MenACWY recipients. In the small 56-69-year group, the increase in depth fell short of significance, most likely because of low power. Conclusions about previously exposed vaccinees were limited because only 6 or 7 AZD1222 recipients were SARS-CoV-2 seropositive at baseline. Reportedly, close to half of the unique spike-specific TCRs recognized epitopes lying outside the regions that are mutated in the B.1.351 and B.1.1.7 variants. CD4 TCRs associated with the vaccine covered the entire spike protein, and the dominant responses were in regions 160-218 and 743-854. Most participants were white British and females outnumbered males, and the authors suggested that clonal diversity may have been underestimated.

The CDR3 regions of human TCRbeta chains were subjected to immunosequencing. The authors' pipeline ran thus. TCRs in the repertoires were compared against a reference library of SARS-CoV-2-specific TCRs that had been generated with the MIRA antigen-specificity platform. Breadth was defined as the fraction of unique TCRs that were SARS-CoV-2-associated. Depth was defined as the fraction of total T cells that were SARS-CoV-2-associated. Each spike-specific TCR was assigned to its reactive spike region and to a CD4 or CD8 class using the MIRA data. Log10-transformed breadth and depth values were compared by one-way ANOVA with Sidak's multiple comparisons tests. TCRdb provides this immuneACCESS table in a form limited to in-frame rearrangements. Some clones are lacking; in checked studies, under half of them reflect an unresolved V gene, and why the rest are absent is not known. The V and J calls and clone size are taken from that table; D and trimming were inferred from the DNA. This sample lists 130,000 to 150,000 clones; about 90% were detected once. Of the sample, roughly 5.6% is held by the ten largest clones.

The CDR3 starts with the cysteine, ends with the phenylalanine, and has 15 residues. This entry keeps only the CDR3 DNA: 45 bases, framed from base 1. CDR1 and CDR2 are drawn from the germline V gene (reference sequence): MNHNY, SVGAGI. V lost 6 bases and J lost 2 bases, and the count of bases not matched to a germline gene is 4. The sample's time point label, decoded: baseline before first vaccination. Vaccinee samples came from UK trials COV001 and COV002, including a single-blind randomized controlled phase 2/3 trial of AZD1222 (ChAdOx1 nCoV-19) in healthy adults. Trial participant PBMC samples were collected at day 0 and day 28 after the second dose for TCRbeta chain sequencing.

The specimen was peripheral blood, collected on day 0 of AZD1222 vaccination. The sequence was collected from an adult in good health. The rearrangement combines TRBV6-6 with TRBJ2-2; TRBD2 fits 9 bases in the junction. The CDR3 region reads CASRQTSGNTGELFF. The DNA is as follows: TGTGCCAGCAGACAGACTAGCGGCAACACCGGGGAGCTGTTTTTT.